This T cell receptor beta chain came from a study of blood T cells in healthy people across ages. Notes on the study in general: Unsorted PBMC input precluded a conclusive naive versus antigen-experienced comparison. Roughly linear declines in TCR beta diversity per million T cells occurred with age.

This clonotype has just a few counts. No antigen is known for it. This CDR3 region has 15 residues. Germline lookup yields CDR1 MDHEN and CDR2 SYDVKM. The V and J ends lost 6 bases and 0 bases respectively, with 9 bases between them. Combining a sample-barcoded 5' primer with a J-beta primer mix, a second PCR ran for about 6 to 11 cycles. Every individual sample yielded 2.5 million or more paired-end reads (each containing CDR3). Each CDR3 protein is one row after TCRdb ran MiXCR on the 5' RACE reads. The table has hundreds of thousands of distinct CDR3 sequences, roughly 49% seen once. The sequence came from a woman aged 55 to 70 in good health. The sequencing input was blood. The chain has TRBV28 and TRBJ2-6; the D is unclear. The CDR3 nucleotides read TGTGCCAGCAGCCGACCCCTCTCTGGGGCCAACGTCCTGACTTTC. Translation: CASSRPLSGANVLTF.